This entry concerns a single TCR beta chain. What it binds is unknown. The data were obtained in a study of glioma-infiltrating T cells after dendritic cell vaccination. Study findings and constraints: Survival was not directly related to TCR clonality in these patients.

Some clones are missing from TCRdb's copy, which holds only in-frame ones; the method was immunoSEQ multiplex PCR. The repertoire holds more than 95,000 clones, with about four fifths as singletons. CDR1 is SNHLY and CDR2 is FYNNEI in the germline V gene. CDR3 length: 14 residues. The V segment lost 1 base and the J segment 9 bases; nucleotides outside the gene matches: 1. The J gene is TRBJ1-6, the V gene TRBV2; 9 nucleotides line up with TRBD1. The receptor was derived from a human donor with glioblastoma. This specimen was blood, taken before dendritic cell vaccination. The CDR3 DNA is TGTGCCAGCAGTGAAGGGACAGGGGTTTCACCCCTCCACTTT. This codes for CASSEGTGVSPLHF.